This TCR beta chain stems from a study of blood T cell repertoires in COVID-19. Study-wide context: PBMCs, B-cell-depleted T cells, or T cells were the source of the cDNA or gDNA that made up the material.

Germline V CDR1 and CDR2: SGHRS, YFSETQ. The trim removed 4 bases at V and 1 base at J, leaving 5 bases unmatched. This CDR3 comprises 18 residues. Libraries were prepared by immunoSEQ multiplex PCR; TCRdb keeps only in-frame clonotypes and omits some of them. Of some 40,000 clones listed, 90% to 95% are singletons. Source material: peripheral blood. The receptor comes from a man aged 45-65 years with active COVID-19. This sequence joins TRBV5-1 and TRBJ2-2, with 15 bases lining up with TRBD2. The CDR3 sequence: CASSPRTSGRGNTGELFF. CDR3 bases: TGCGCCAGCAGCCCTCGGACTAGCGGGAGGGGGAACACCGGGGAGCTGTTTTTT. Filled out from reference TRBV5-1 and TRBJ2-2, the complete variable domain reads KAGVTQTPRYLIKTRGQQVTLSCSPISGHRSVSWYQQTPGQGLQFLFEYFSETQRNKGNFPGRFSGRQFSNSRSEMNVSTLELGDSALYLCASSPRTSGRGNTGELFFGEGSRLTVL.